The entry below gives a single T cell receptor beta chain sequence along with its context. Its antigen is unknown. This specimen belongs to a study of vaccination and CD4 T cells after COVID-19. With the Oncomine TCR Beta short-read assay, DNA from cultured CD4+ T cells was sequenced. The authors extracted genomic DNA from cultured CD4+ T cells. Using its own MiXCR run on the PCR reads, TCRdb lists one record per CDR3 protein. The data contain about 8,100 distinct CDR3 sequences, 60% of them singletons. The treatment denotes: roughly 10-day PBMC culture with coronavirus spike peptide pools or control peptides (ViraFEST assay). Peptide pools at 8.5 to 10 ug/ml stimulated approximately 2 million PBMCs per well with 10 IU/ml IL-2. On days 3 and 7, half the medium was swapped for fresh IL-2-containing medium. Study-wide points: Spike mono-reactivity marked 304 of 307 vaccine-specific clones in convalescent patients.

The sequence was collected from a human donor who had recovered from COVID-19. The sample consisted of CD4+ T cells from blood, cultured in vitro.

The CDR3 sequence: CASHGGAGAKNIQYF. CDR3 DNA: TGTGCCAGCCATGGAGGGGCTGGGGCCAAAAACATTCAGTACTTC. The chain combines TRBV6-1 with TRBJ2-4, with D possibly being TRBD2 (6 bases). The CDR3 length is 15 residues. Trimming took 8 bases from V and 1 from J, leaving 15 bases between them. Germline CDR1 is MNHNS and CDR2 is SASEGT.